This T cell receptor (beta chain) was identified in a study of tumor-infiltrating lymphocytes in primary liver carcinoma. Study-level information: Patients were both men and women, whose ages ran from 30 to 69 years. Productive TCRbeta reads per sample were roughly 3.5 to 7.5 million, not differing by tissue.

From germline, CDR1 is SQVTM and CDR2 ANQGSEA. V lost 7 bases, J lost 5 bases, and 14 bases lay in between. This CDR3 comprises 12 residues. Blood RNA was derived from unsorted whole blood, and germline DNA was extracted too. Infection with HBV was chronic in patients; they were treatment-naive. A constant-region primer served to make TCR beta cDNA from about 0.5 ug total RNA. Slightly modified ARM-PCR with three nested multiplex PCR rounds yielded TCR beta libraries. Each of the first two PCR rounds ran roughly 10 cycles with TRBV1-TRBV30 forward and C-beta reverse primers. TCRdb itself ran the multiplex PCR reads through MiXCR, one entry per CDR3 protein. The sample contains some 180,000 distinct CDR3 sequences, less than 65% of which appear only once. This clonotype was counted only a few times.

The sequence was collected from a man aged 35-49 years with primary liver carcinoma and hepatitis B virus infection. The sample taken for sequencing was peripheral blood. The chain has TRBV29-1 and TRBJ1-1; possible D gene TRBD1, 5 bases. The CDR3 DNA follows: TGCAGCGCCATGGTAGGGGAGACTGAAGCTTTCTTT. As protein: CSAMVGETEAFF. The whole variable domain, filled in from reference TRBV29-1 and TRBJ1-1, reads SAVISQKPSRDICQRGTSLTIQCQVDSQVTMMFWYRQQPGQSLTLIATANQGSEATYESGFVIDKFPISRPNLTFSTLTVSNMSPEDSSIYLCSAMVGETEAFFGQGTRLTVV.